This TCR beta chain derives from a study of OX40 agonist ivuxolimab in advanced cancers. The CDR3 length is 15 residues. Germline V lookup: CDR1 SGHTA, CDR2 FQGTGA. The V end lost 5 bases, the J end lost 7 bases, and 18 bases lay between the germline ends. Produced via immunoSEQ multiplex PCR; TCRdb's table is partial and in-frame only. The table shows about 50,000 clones, with more than 85% occurring only once. The material sequenced was CD4+ or CD8+ T cells sorted from blood, taken in a trial of the OX40 agonist ivuxolimab. This TCR came from an adult with an advanced solid tumor such as melanoma, head and neck, liver or kidney cancer. The V and J genes are TRBV7-3 and TRBJ2-1, with TRBD1 as a possible D gene (6 bases). The CDR3 region is CASSPTGFDRNEQFF. The DNA of the CDR3 is TGTGCCAGCAGCCCCACAGGGTTCGATCGGAATGAGCAGTTCTTC.